The next 25 T cell receptor beta chains were all read from a single sample in a study of blood T cell repertoires in COVID-19. TCRdb's table, derived via immunoSEQ multiplex PCR, lists solely in-frame clones and lacks some. The sample has a few hundred thousand clones, 84% seen once. The sample taken for sequencing was PBMCs or T cells enriched from blood (not recorded which). These receptors all stem from a man aged 45 to 65 who had recovered from COVID-19.

Here the CDR3 reads CASSIDRDYGYTF. For the CDR3, the DNA is TGTGCCAGTAGTATTGACAGGGACTATGGCTACACCTTC. The chain uses TRBV19 and TRBJ1-2, with 7 bases identical to TRBD1. The CDR3 extends over 13 amino acids. From germline, CDR1 is LNHDA and CDR2 SQIVND (reference sequence). The trim removed 3 bases at V and 3 bases at J, leaving 1 base unmatched.

This clone was seen just once. The chain uses TRBV18 and TRBJ1-1; TRBD1 matches 9 bases. The CDR3 contains 15 residues. Germline CDR1 reads KGHSH; CDR2 reads LQKENI. The junction had 13 bases not matched to a gene; V was cut back by 5 bases and J by 9 bases. CDR3 DNA: TGTGCCAGCTCAGCCGGGACAGGGACTATCTCCAAAGCTTTCTTT. Translation gives CASSAGTGTISKAFF.

V is TRBV2 and J is TRBJ2-7, with 10 bases lining up with TRBD2. The CDR3 extends over 12 amino acids. The germline V gene encodes CDR1 SNHLY and CDR2 FYNNEI. Trimming removed 11 bases from V and 7 bases from J; junction bases left unmatched: 8. The CDR3 DNA is TGTGCCTGCGGGCTAGCGGGAGTTGAGCAGTACTTC. Its translation: CACGLAGVEQYF.

In this sample, this clone turned up once. The V gene is TRBV4-1, the J gene TRBJ2-7; unclear D gene. Germline assignment: CDR1 MGHRA and CDR2 YSYEKL. Trimming removed 0 bases at V and 6 bases at J, with 9 bases between. There are 13 residues in the CDR3. The chain's CDR3 is CASSQETAPEQYF. CDR3 DNA: TGCGCCAGCAGCCAAGAAACCGCGCCCGAGCAGTACTTC.

The genes are TRBV11-2 and TRBJ2-3, with 7 bases identical to TRBD2. Germline loops: CDR1 SGHAT, CDR2 FQNNGV. V shed 5 bases, J shed 2 bases, and the junction held 10 bases outside the gene matches. This CDR3 comprises 16 residues. The CDR3 DNA sequence: TGTGCCAGCAGCGCCACCTCGGGGGGACTCACAGATACGCAGTATTTT. Translating it yields CASSATSGGLTDTQYF.

This clone has a single count. This chain uses TRBV7-2 with TRBJ1-5; TRBD1 matches 7 bases. Germline V gives CDR1 SGHTA, CDR2 FQGNSA. The ends lost 5 bases at V and 10 bases at J; junction bases unmatched: 8. The CDR3 has 13 residues. CDR3 loop: CASSLGTVLPQHF. CDR3 coding DNA: TGTGCCAGCAGCCTGGGGACAGTTCTCCCCCAGCATTTT. The entire variable domain, with the rest obtained from reference TRBV7-2 and TRBJ1-5, is as follows: GAGVSQSPSNKVTEKGKDVELRCDPISGHTALYWYRQSLGQGLEFLIYFQGNSAPDKSGLPSDRFSAERTGGSVSTLTIQRTQQEDSAVYLCASSLGTVLPQHFGDGTRLSIL.

The chain couples TRBV5-1 to TRBJ1-3; 11 bases are shared with TRBD1. The CDR3 is 17 residues long. The V gene end was trimmed by 3 bases and the J gene end by 4 bases; junction bases not matched to a gene: 9. The V gene's germline CDR1 is SGHRS and CDR2 YFSETQ. CDR3 amino acids: CASSSGQGAVMGNTIYF. The CDR3 coding sequence is TGCGCCAGCAGCTCCGGACAGGGGGCTGTAATGGGAAACACCATATATTTT.

This clone appeared a few times. The chain combines TRBV19 with TRBJ1-2, with 7 bases lining up with TRBD1. The CDR3 spans 14 residues. Germline V gives CDR1 LNHDA, CDR2 SQIVND (reference sequence). J lost 0 bases, V lost 7 bases, and 5 bases had no gene match. Here the CDR3 DNA reads TGTGCCAGTACCCCCGGGACAGCTAACTATGGCTACACCTTC. Its protein is CASTPGTANYGYTF.

The J gene is TRBJ2-7, the V gene TRBV10-3; D is unclear. The germline V gene encodes CDR1 ENHRY and CDR2 SYGVKD. Trimming took 2 bases from V and 3 from J, leaving 2 bases between them. The CDR3 contains 11 residues. The DNA of the CDR3 is TGTGCCATCAGTGAGCACTACGAGCAGTACTTC. Its translation is CAISEHYEQYF.

The V gene is TRBV12-3 or TRBV12-4, the J gene TRBJ1-1, with 8 bases matching TRBD1. Trimming took 5 bases from V and 10 from J; bases not matched to a gene: 6. The CDR3 contains 12 residues. The CDR3 nucleotides read TGTGCCAGCAGTAGGACAGGGCCCGGAGCTTTCTTT. Translating gives CASSRTGPGAFF.

This chain links TRBV7-9 with TRBJ2-3, with TRBD2 as a possible D gene (5 bases). Trimming removed 5 bases from V and 2 bases from J, with 20 bases in between. This CDR3 is built from 17 residues. Germline lookup yields CDR1 SEHNR and CDR2 FQNEAQ (reference sequence). This CDR3 is CASSPLVVGGHTDTQYF. The CDR3 bases are TGTGCCAGCAGCCCTCTCGTTGTAGGAGGCCACACAGATACGCAGTATTTT.

The V and J genes are TRBV13 and TRBJ2-2; 11 nucleotides align to TRBD2. CDR3 length: 17 amino acids. J lost 5 bases, V lost 4 bases, and 9 bases had no gene match. Germline V CDR1 and CDR2: PRHDT, FYEKMQ (reference sequence). The CDR3 DNA reads TGTGCCAGCAGCTATTCTAGCGGGAGGTCTCGGACCGGGGAGCTGTTTTTT. It is translated as CASSYSSGRSRTGELFF. Based on the CDR3 plus reference TRBV13 and TRBJ2-2, the full variable domain is AAGVIQSPRHLIKEKRETATLKCYPIPRHDTVYWYQQGPGQDPQFLISFYEKMQSDKGSIPDRFSAQQFSDYHSELNMSSLELGDSALYFCASSYSSGRSRTGELFFGEGSRLTVL.

The chain employs TRBV7-3 and TRBJ2-3, with 8 bases lining up with TRBD2. The CDR3 runs 14 residues. Germline V gene data show CDR1 as SGHTA and CDR2 as FQGTGA. V shed 5 bases, J shed 4 bases, and the junction held 5 bases outside the gene matches. For the CDR3, the DNA is TGTGCCAGCAGCCCAGCGGGAGTTGCAGATACGCAGTATTTT. Protein product: CASSPAGVADTQYF.

V and J are TRBV5-6 and TRBJ2-1, with D possibly TRBD1 on 5 matching bases. The CDR3 sequence is 15 residues long. The ends were cut back, 0 bases at V and 4 bases at J, with 11 bases in the middle. CDR1 is SGHDT, CDR2 YYEEEE, per germline. CDR3 amino acids: CASSLEGQGYNEQFF. DNA for the CDR3: TGTGCCAGCAGCTTGGAAGGGCAGGGTTACAATGAGCAGTTCTTC.

The chain combines TRBV7-6 with TRBJ2-3; TRBD2 agrees at 7 bases. Looked up from germline, CDR1 is SGHVS and CDR2 is FNYEAQ. V gave up 5 bases and J gave up 5 bases; unmatched junction bases: 16. The CDR3 covers 17 residues. The CDR3 reads CASSPFLAADLRDTQYF. CDR3 DNA: TGTGCCAGCAGCCCCTTTCTAGCGGCAGATCTACGAGATACGCAGTATTTT.

This chain connects TRBV5-1 to TRBJ2-5; unclear D gene. Germline V gives CDR1 SGHRS, CDR2 YFSETQ. The CDR3 is 15 residues long. Trimming left V 4 bases short and J 1 base short, with 14 bases between. The CDR3 spells CASSQTDTAQETQYF. The CDR3 bases are TGCGCCAGCAGCCAGACCGACACGGCCCAAGAGACCCAGTACTTC.

This chain joins TRBV7-2 and TRBJ2-7; D might be TRBD2 (6 bases). Germline lookup yields CDR1 SGHTA and CDR2 FQGNSA. This CDR3 has 15 residues. V was clipped by 0 bases and J by 3 bases, with 12 bases between them. DNA for the CDR3: TGTGCCAGCAGCTTAGCGCTAGCGCCTGACTACGAGCAGTACTTC. The encoded protein is CASSLALAPDYEQYF.

This chain's CDR3 is CASSGTGNEQFF. For the CDR3, the DNA is TGCGCCAGCAGCGGTACTGGCAATGAGCAGTTCTTC. This chain uses TRBV5-1 with TRBJ2-1; D is uncertain. V lost 4 bases and J 6 bases, leaving 8 bases between the germline ends. The length of the CDR3 is 12 residues. The germline CDR1 and CDR2 sequences are SGHRS and YFSETQ.

The V gene is TRBV6-1, the J gene TRBJ2-3; 7 nucleotides agree with TRBD2. The germline gives CDR1 MNHNS, CDR2 SASEGT. V lost 0 bases to trimming and J lost 12 bases; unmatched junction nucleotides: 9. The CDR3 runs 14 residues. The CDR3 sequence is CASSEAWGAGLQYF. The CDR3 nucleotides read TGTGCCAGCAGTGAAGCATGGGGAGCGGGGCTACAGTATTTT.

The CDR3 region has the DNA TGTGCCATCAGTGAGTCTCTTGGAGGGGGCAGTGGCACTGAAGCTTTCTTT. Protein sequence: CAISESLGGGSGTEAFF. J is TRBJ1-1 and V is TRBV10-3, with 7 bases that match TRBD1. Germline CDR1 and CDR2: ENHRY and SYGVKD. V lost 0 bases and J lost 4; bases outside the gene matches: 11. The CDR3 extends over 17 amino acids.

The chain uses TRBV30 and TRBJ1-3; D gene unclear. The CDR3 spans 16 residues. CDR1 is GTSNPN and CDR2 is SVGIG in the germline V gene (reference sequence). V gave up 1 base and J gave up 0 bases, with 13 bases separating them. DNA for the CDR3: TGTGCCTGGAGTGCCCGACACCAGAACTCTGGAAACACCATATATTTT. Translating it yields CAWSARHQNSGNTIYF.

J is TRBJ1-4 and V is TRBV2; tentatively, D is TRBD1 (6 bases). The CDR3 is 14 residues long. Germline V gene data show CDR1 as SNHLY and CDR2 as FYNNEI. Trimming took 11 bases from V and 4 from J, leaving 17 bases between them. CDR3 protein: CAGGASSGNEKLFF. In DNA form, the CDR3 reads TGTGCCGGGGGGGCTTCCTCGGGTAATGAAAAACTGTTTTTT.

CDR3 sequence: CASSSSGGSYTDTQYF. For the CDR3, the DNA is TGTGCCAGCAGCTCCTCCGGCGGTTCCTACACAGATACGCAGTATTTT. This sequence joins TRBV7-3 and TRBJ2-3; D gene unclear. The CDR3 loop spans 16 amino acids. The V gene's germline CDR1 is SGHTA and CDR2 FQGTGA. The V gene lost 4 bases and the J gene lost 2 bases, with 16 bases spanning the gap.

This chain links TRBV3-1 (or the pseudogene TRBV3-2) with TRBJ1-6; perhaps TRBD1 as D (6 bases). Germline assignment: CDR1 LGHDT and CDR2 YNNKEL (reference sequence). The CDR3 spans 13 residues. The germline V and J ends were trimmed by 4 bases and 8 bases, with 9 bases remaining between them. CDR3 amino acids: CASSPNRDSPLHF. The CDR3, as DNA: TGTGCCAGCAGCCCGAACAGGGATTCACCCCTCCACTTT.

V and J are TRBV30 and TRBJ2-7; 7 bases map to TRBD2. CDR1 and CDR2 from the germline V gene are GTSNPN and SVGIG (reference sequence). After removal of 5 bases from V and 3 bases from J, the junction contained 10 bases not matched to a gene. This CDR3 comprises 14 residues. CDR3 protein: CAWGGLGEGYEQYF. The CDR3 nucleotides are TGTGCCTGGGGTGGCCTTGGGGAGGGCTACGAGCAGTACTTC. Looking up the rest from reference TRBV30 and TRBJ2-7 gives the full variable domain: SQTIHQWPATLVQPVGSPLSLECTVEGTSNPNLYWYRQAAGRGLQLLFYSVGIGQISSEVPQNLSASRPQDRQFILSSKKLLLSDSGFYLCAWGGLGEGYEQYFGPGTRLTVT.